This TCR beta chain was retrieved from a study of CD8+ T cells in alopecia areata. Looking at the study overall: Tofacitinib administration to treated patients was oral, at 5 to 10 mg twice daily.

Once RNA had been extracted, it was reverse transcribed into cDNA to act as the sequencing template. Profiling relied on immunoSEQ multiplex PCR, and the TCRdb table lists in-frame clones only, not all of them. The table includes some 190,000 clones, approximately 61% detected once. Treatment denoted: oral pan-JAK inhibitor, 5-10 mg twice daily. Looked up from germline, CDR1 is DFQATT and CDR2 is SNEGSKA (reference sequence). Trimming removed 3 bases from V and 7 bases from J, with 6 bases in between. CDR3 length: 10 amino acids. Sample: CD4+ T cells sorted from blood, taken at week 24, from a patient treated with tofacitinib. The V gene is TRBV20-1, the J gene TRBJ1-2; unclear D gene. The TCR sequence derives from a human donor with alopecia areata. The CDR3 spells CSARFGGYTF. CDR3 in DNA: TGCAGTGCTAGGTTTGGTGGCTACACCTTC.